Detailed here is one T cell receptor (beta chain). The sample comes from a study of blood T cell repertoires in COVID-19. Study summary: Samples taken during acute and convalescent COVID-19 were collected in the United States, Italy and Spain. In each case, the material was cDNA or gDNA derived from T cells, B-cell-depleted T cells, or PBMCs.

The J segment lost 2 bases and the V segment lost 5 bases, leaving 3 bases of the junction unmatched. The CDR3 covers 13 residues. Germline V gene data show CDR1 as SGHAT and CDR2 as FQNNGV. Original processing notes: Counts of nucleated cells, estimated from reference gene primer amplification, were obtained. TCRdb's copy holds only in-frame clones and misses some; the assay was immunoSEQ multiplex PCR. Clonal size and the V and J genes are those of that table, whereas D and trimming came from the DNA. The top ten clones hold about 3% of a sample with approximately 28,000 clones, approximately 90% of them seen once.

The chain couples TRBV11-2 to TRBJ2-7; 7 nucleotides agree with TRBD1. The clonotype was recovered from a human donor in a cohort sampled during active COVID-19. Specimen: peripheral blood. The CDR3 region is CASSVGQAYEQYF. Written as DNA, the CDR3 is TGTGCCAGCAGCGTTGGACAGGCCTACGAGCAGTACTTC. The entire variable domain, with the rest obtained from reference TRBV11-2 and TRBJ2-7, is as follows: EAGVAQSPRYKIIEKRQSVAFWCNPISGHATLYWYQQILGQGPKLLIQFQNNGVVDDSQLPKDRFSAERLKGVDSTLKIQPAKLEDSAVYLCASSVGQAYEQYFGPGTRLTVT.